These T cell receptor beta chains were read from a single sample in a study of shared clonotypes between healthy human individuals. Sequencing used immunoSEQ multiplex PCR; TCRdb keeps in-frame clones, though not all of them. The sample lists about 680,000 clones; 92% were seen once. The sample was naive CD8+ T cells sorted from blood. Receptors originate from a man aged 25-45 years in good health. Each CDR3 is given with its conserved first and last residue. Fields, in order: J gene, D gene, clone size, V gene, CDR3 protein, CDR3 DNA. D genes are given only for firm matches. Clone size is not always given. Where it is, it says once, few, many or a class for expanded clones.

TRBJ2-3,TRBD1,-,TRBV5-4,CASSTGQGTDTQYF,TGTGCCAGCAGCACGGGACAGGGGACAGATACGCAGTATTTT
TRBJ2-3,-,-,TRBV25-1,CASARGDTQYF,TGTGCCAGCGCCAGGGGAGATACGCAGTATTTT
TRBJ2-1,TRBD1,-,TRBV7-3,CASSATGVDEQFF,TGTGCCAGCAGCGCGACAGGGGTCGATGAGCAGTTCTTC
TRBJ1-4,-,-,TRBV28,CASSSLYPSTNEKLFF,TGTGCCAGCAGTTCTCTTTACCCCTCAACTAATGAAAAACTGTTTTTT
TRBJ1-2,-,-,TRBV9,CASSVEGQSNYGYTF,TGTGCCAGCAGCGTAGAGGGCCAGTCTAACTATGGCTACACCTTC
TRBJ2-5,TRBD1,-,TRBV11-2,CASSPDRGQETQYF,TGTGCCAGCAGCCCGGACAGGGGACAAGAGACCCAGTACTTC
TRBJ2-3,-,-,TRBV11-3,CASSLALTDTQYF,TGTGCCAGCAGCTTAGCTCTGACGGATACGCAGTATTTT
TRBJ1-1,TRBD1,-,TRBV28,CASSLWRTGRNTEAFF,TGTGCCAGCAGTTTATGGCGGACAGGGAGGAACACTGAAGCTTTCTTT
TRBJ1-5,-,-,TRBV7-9,CASTFVRGAADKGPQHF,TGTGCCAGCACGTTCGTGAGGGGGGCAGCTGATAAGGGACCCCAGCATTTT
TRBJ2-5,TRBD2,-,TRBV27,CASSPWTSGSLFETQYF,TGTGCCAGCAGTCCTTGGACTAGCGGGAGTCTCTTCGAGACCCAGTACTTC
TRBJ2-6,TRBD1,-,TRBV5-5,CASSLAGTGDYSGANVLTF,TGTGCCAGCAGCTTGGCAGGGACAGGGGACTACTCTGGGGCCAACGTCCTGACTTTC
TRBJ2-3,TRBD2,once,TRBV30,CAWTSGGRPDTQYF,TGTGCCTGGACCTCGGGGGGGCGCCCAGATACGCAGTATTTT
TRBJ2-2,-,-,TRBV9,CASSVTGLPDSNTGELFF,TGTGCCAGCAGCGTAACGGGACTGCCGGATTCGAACACCGGGGAGCTGTTTTTT
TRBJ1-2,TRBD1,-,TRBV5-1,CASSLEGAGYTF,TGCGCCAGCAGCTTGGAGGGGGCTGGCTACACCTTC
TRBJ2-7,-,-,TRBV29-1,CSVGLGYEQYF,TGCAGCGTTGGACTCGGCTACGAGCAGTACTTC
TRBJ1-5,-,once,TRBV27,CASSRNSNQPQHF,TGTGCCAGCAGTAGAAATAGCAATCAGCCCCAGCATTTT
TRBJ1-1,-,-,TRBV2,CASSDSDSSMNTEAFF,TGTGCCAGCAGTGACTCGGACAGCTCCATGAACACTGAAGCTTTCTTT
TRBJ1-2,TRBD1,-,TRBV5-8,CASSFRGRRGGYTF,TGTGCCAGCAGCTTCAGGGGGCGCAGGGGTGGCTACACCTTC
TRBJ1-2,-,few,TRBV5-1,CASSLEAGEYGYTF,TGCGCCAGCAGCTTGGAGGCGGGAGAATATGGCTACACCTTC
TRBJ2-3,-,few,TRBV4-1,CASSQDTDTQYF,TGCGCCAGCAGCCAAGATACAGATACGCAGTATTTT
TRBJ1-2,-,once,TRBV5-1,CASSGTGFDGYTF,TGCGCCAGCAGCGGAACAGGCTTCGATGGCTACACCTTC
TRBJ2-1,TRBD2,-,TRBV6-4,CASSPYPGLADSYNEQFF,TGTGCCAGCAGTCCCTATCCGGGACTAGCAGACTCCTACAATGAGCAGTTCTTC
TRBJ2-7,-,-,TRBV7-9,CASSLLDAGPYF,TGTGCCAGCAGCTTATTGGACGCGGGGCCCTACTTC
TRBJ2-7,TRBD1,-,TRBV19,CASSPWTGGTPYEQYF,TGTGCCAGTAGTCCATGGACAGGGGGAACCCCCTACGAGCAGTACTTC
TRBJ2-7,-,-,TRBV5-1,CASSAAGRRPPYEQYF,TGCGCCAGCAGTGCGGCGGGACGGCGACCCCCCTACGAGCAGTACTTC
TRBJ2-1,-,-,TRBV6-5,CASSLNSRNEQFF,TGTGCCAGCAGTCTTAACAGCCGGAATGAGCAGTTCTTC
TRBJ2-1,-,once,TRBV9,CASSVSGSSHNEQFF,TGTGCCAGCAGCGTCTCCGGGAGTTCCCACAATGAGCAGTTCTTC
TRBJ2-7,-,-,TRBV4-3,CASSQDQWGYEQYF,TGCGCCAGCAGCCAAGATCAGTGGGGCTACGAGCAGTACTTC
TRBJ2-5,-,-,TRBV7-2,CASSLGYAGSETQYF,TGTGCCAGCAGCTTAGGGTATGCGGGGTCAGAGACCCAGTACTTC
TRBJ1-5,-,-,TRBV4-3,CASSQPPPPERHQPQHF,TGCGCCAGCAGCCAACCTCCACCCCCAGAGAGGCATCAGCCCCAGCATTTT
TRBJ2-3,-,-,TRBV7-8,CASSRFKTKKDTQYF,TGTGCCAGCAGCCGTTTCAAGACTAAAAAAGATACGCAGTATTTT
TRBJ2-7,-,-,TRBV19,CASRYGASSYEQYF,TGTGCCTCACGGTACGGGGCAAGCTCCTACGAGCAGTACTTC
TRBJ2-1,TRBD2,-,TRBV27,CASSSLAGYNEQFF,TGTGCCAGCAGTTCCCTAGCGGGTTACAATGAGCAGTTCTTC
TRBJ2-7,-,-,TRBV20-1,CSARDGYEQYF,TGCAGTGCTAGAGATGGCTACGAGCAGTACTTC
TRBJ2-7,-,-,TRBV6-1,CASSEPQALAPYEQYF,TGTGCCAGCAGTGAACCCCAGGCCCTAGCGCCATACGAGCAGTACTTC
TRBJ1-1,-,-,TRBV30,CALRGLGNTEAFF,TGTGCCCTCCGAGGGTTAGGGAACACTGAAGCTTTCTTT
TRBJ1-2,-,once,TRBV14,CASSQDSFKPNYGYTF,TGTGCCAGCAGCCAAGACTCTTTCAAACCTAACTATGGCTACACCTTC
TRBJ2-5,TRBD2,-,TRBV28,CASSFPPGTREEETQYF,TGTGCCAGCAGTTTCCCACCGGGGACTAGAGAAGAGGAGACCCAGTACTTC
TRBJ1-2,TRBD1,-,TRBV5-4,CASSLETGGRVSGYTF,TGTGCCAGCAGCTTGGAGACAGGGGGCCGAGTGTCGGGCTACACCTTC
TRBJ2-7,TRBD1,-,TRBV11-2,CASSLVVPPDRGRYEQYF,TGTGCCAGCAGCTTAGTCGTCCCCCCGGACAGGGGGCGATACGAGCAGTACTTC
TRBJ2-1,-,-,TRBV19,CASSIGAGWEQFF,TGTGCCAGTAGTATTGGGGCGGGATGGGAGCAGTTCTTC
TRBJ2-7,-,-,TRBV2,CASRLSSEHGYEQYF,TGTGCCAGCAGATTATCTAGCGAACATGGCTACGAGCAGTACTTC
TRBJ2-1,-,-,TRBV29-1,CSVVAWEQFF,TGCAGCGTTGTAGCGTGGGAGCAGTTCTTC
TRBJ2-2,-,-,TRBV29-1,CSVVIARNTGELFF,TGCAGCGTTGTCATAGCGAGAAACACCGGGGAGCTGTTTTTT
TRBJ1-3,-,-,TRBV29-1,CSVGYSDGNTIYF,TGCAGCGTTGGATACAGCGATGGAAACACCATATATTTT
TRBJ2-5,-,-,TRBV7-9,CASSFRGRNQETQYF,TGTGCCAGCAGCTTTAGAGGGCGTAACCAAGAGACCCAGTACTTC
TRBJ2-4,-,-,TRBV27,CASSSPAGGRNIQYF,TGTGCCAGCAGTTCTCCCGCCGGAGGGCGAAACATTCAGTACTTC
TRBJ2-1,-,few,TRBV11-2,CASSLRFDNNEQFF,TGTGCCAGCAGCTTAAGGTTCGACAACAATGAGCAGTTCTTC
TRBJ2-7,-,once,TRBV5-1,CASSLSSWTPPWDEQYF,TGCGCCAGCAGCTTGTCTAGCTGGACCCCTCCTTGGGATGAGCAGTACTTC
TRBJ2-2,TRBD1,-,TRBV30,CAWSAQGLAGELFF,TGTGCCTGGAGCGCACAGGGGTTGGCCGGGGAGCTGTTTTTT
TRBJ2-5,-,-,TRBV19,CASSQPGTAQETQYF,TGTGCCAGTAGTCAACCCGGGACGGCGCAAGAGACCCAGTACTTC
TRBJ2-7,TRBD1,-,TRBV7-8,CASSPRTGKPYEQYF,TGTGCCAGCAGCCCAAGGACAGGCAAGCCCTACGAGCAGTACTTC
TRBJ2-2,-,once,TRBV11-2,CASRLRGENTGELFF,TGTGCCAGCAGACTCAGGGGAGAGAACACCGGGGAGCTGTTTTTT
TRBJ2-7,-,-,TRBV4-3,CASSQGVGSYEQYF,TGCGCCAGCAGCCAAGGAGTGGGTTCTTACGAGCAGTACTTC
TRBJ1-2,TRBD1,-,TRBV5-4,CASSLKGTVYGYTF,TGTGCCAGCAGCTTGAAGGGGACAGTCTATGGCTACACCTTC